This T cell receptor beta chain was retrieved from a study of radiation and T cells in renal cell carcinoma. Assay used: immunoSEQ multiplex PCR; TCRdb lists only in-frame clones, some missing. In the table there are 95,000 to 150,000 clones, over 75% of which are singletons. Noted time point: blood 2 weeks post-SBRT. Noted treatment: 15 Gy SBRT to primary tumor, nephrectomy 4 weeks later. CDR1 and CDR2 (germline): SGHKS, YYEKEE (reference sequence). The V gene lost 3 bases and the J gene lost 5 bases, with 8 bases spanning the gap. The CDR3 extends over 12 amino acids. This receptor was obtained from a man aged 45-65 years with renal cell carcinoma. This chain uses TRBV5-5 with TRBJ2-5; no definite D call. This sample comprised blood, obtained from a patient whose treatment included radiotherapy and nephrectomy. This CDR3 reads CASSSYIETQYF. CDR3 nucleotide sequence: TGTGCCAGCAGCTCATACATCGAGACCCAGTACTTC.